This TCR beta chain came from a study of shared T cell receptors in the human thymus. This table comes from immunoSEQ multiplex PCR, and its TCRdb copy is limited to in-frame clones, with some not included. This table has roughly 660,000 clones, approximately 90% appearing once. Separately, the same data were catalogued under a study of human thymus T cells. That study adds: Donors were healthy Finnish infants having corrective surgery for congenital heart defects. The source of the thymus tissue was resections taken during corrective heart surgery. Both thymic and peripheral blood repertoires showed apparently biased V and J usage. In unrelated individuals, thymic repertoires overlapped highly, according to related research.

Sequenced: thymocytes. The clonotype comes from a boy under two years old with a congenital heart defect.

The CDR3 bases are TGTGCCAGCAGTTCCCCCGGCACAGATACGCAGTATTTT. It specifies CASSSPGTDTQYF. The chain employs TRBV27 and TRBJ2-3; D gene ambiguous. V was trimmed by 4 bases and J by 1 base, leaving 6 bases between them. CDR3 length: 13 amino acids. Germline V lookup: CDR1 MNHEY, CDR2 SMNVEV (reference sequence).